The 30 T cell receptor beta chains below come from one sample, sequenced in a study of blood T cells in healthy people across ages. Together with a sample-barcoded 5' primer, a J-beta primer mix was included in a second PCR lasting roughly 7 to 11 cycles. Using its own MiXCR run on the 5' RACE reads, TCRdb lists one record per CDR3 protein. This table has about 620,000 distinct CDR3 sequences, 45% to 60% appearing once. Sequencing was done on a sample of blood. All receptors come from a woman of 80 years or more in good health.

As for this clonotype: This may come from a read error, since a much larger clone is one base off. The chain joins TRBV18 to TRBJ2-1, with D unclear. Germline-derived CDR1 and CDR2 are KGHSH and LQKENI. CDR3 length: 11 amino acids. Here the CDR3 reads CANSPHDEQFF. The CDR3 DNA is TGTGCCAACTCACCACATGATGAGCAGTTCTTC.

This clonotype has a handful of counts. The chain has TRBV12-3 or TRBV12-4 and TRBJ2-7; possibly TRBD2 for D (7 bases). Trimming took 7 bases from V and 2 from J, leaving 15 bases between them. The CDR3 sequence is 14 residues long. CDR3 nucleotides: TGTGCCAGCAAAGAGGGGGGGGCCACCTACGAGCAGTACTTC. It is translated as CASKEGGATYEQYF.

To note about this clonotype: A much larger clone differs from this one at a single base, so this may be a read error. The chain joins TRBV10-3 to TRBJ2-7; D perhaps matches TRBD1 (5 bases). Germline CDR1 is ENHRY and CDR2 is SYGVKD. There are 13 residues in the CDR3. Trimming removed 4 bases from V and 7 bases from J, with 14 bases in between. In nucleotides, the CDR3 is TGTGCCATCAGTGCCGAGACAGCAAATGAGCAGTACTTC. It translates to CAISAETANEQYF.

This chain links TRBV20-1 with TRBJ2-1; TRBD2 might be the D (6 bases). The V and J ends lost 3 bases and 0 bases respectively, with 15 bases between them. The CDR3 is 16 residues long. The V gene's germline CDR1 is DFQATT and CDR2 SNEGSKA (reference sequence). The CDR3 spells CSARGGVFSSYNEQFF. The CDR3 nucleotides read TGCAGTGCTAGGGGAGGAGTTTTTAGCTCCTACAATGAGCAGTTCTTC.

This clonotype was counted many times. The J gene is TRBJ2-1, the V gene TRBV12-3 or TRBV12-4, with D perhaps matching TRBD2 (5 bases). The germline V and J ends were trimmed by 3 bases and 5 bases, with 11 bases remaining between them. The CDR3 runs to 14 residues. CDR3 sequence reads: CASSFASRDNEQFF. The CDR3 DNA reads TGTGCCAGCAGTTTTGCGTCGAGGGACAATGAGCAGTTCTTC.

In this sample, this clonotype turned up a few times. The V and J genes are TRBV7-8 and TRBJ2-7, with D uncertain. CDR1 is SGHVS, CDR2 FQNEAQ, per germline. The V and J ends lost 2 bases and 7 bases respectively, with 15 bases between them. CDR3 size: 14 residues. DNA of the CDR3: TGTGCCAGCAGCTTAACCGGGCCGCACAATGAGCAGTACTTC. Translated: CASSLTGPHNEQYF.

The chain joins TRBV3-1 to TRBJ2-7; tentatively, D is TRBD2 (7 bases). The DNA end favors TRBJ2-4, so the J call may be wrong. Germline V gene lookup returns CDR1 LGHDT and CDR2 YNNKEL (reference sequence). CDR3 length: 15 residues. The CDR3 nucleotides are TGTGCCAGCAGCCAAGATAGGGGGGGACACAACATTCAGTACTTC. Amino acid sequence: CASSQDRGGHNIQYF.

This clonotype has only one observation. The V and J genes are TRBV7-6 and TRBJ2-1; maybe TRBD2 (6 bases). Germline V gene data show CDR1 as SGHVS and CDR2 as FNYEAQ. CDR3 size: 15 residues. Trimming cost V 1 base and J 7 bases, with 14 bases left between them. The CDR3 here is CASSLEAGLVNEQFF. CDR3 coding DNA: TGTGCCAGCAGCTTAGAGGCGGGGCTTGTGAATGAGCAGTTCTTC. Based on the CDR3 plus reference TRBV7-6 and TRBJ2-1, the full variable domain is GAGVSQSPRYKVTKRGQDVALRCDPISGHVSLYWYRQALGQGPEFLTYFNYEAQQDKSGLPNDRFSAERPEGSISTLTIQRTEQRDSAMYRCASSLEAGLVNEQFFGPGTRLTVL.

This clonotype came up many times. The chain joins TRBV9 to TRBJ2-1; D gene uncertain. The germline gives CDR1 SGDLS, CDR2 YYNGEE. Trimming took off 0 bases at V and 5 bases at J, with 6 bases between the two ends. This CDR3 is built from 13 residues. The CDR3 loop reads CASSVAGDNEQFF. CDR3 coding DNA: TGTGCCAGCAGCGTAGCTGGGGACAATGAGCAGTTCTTC. The variable domain in full, with the rest retrieved from reference TRBV9 and TRBJ2-1, is DSGVTQTPKHLITATGQRVTLRCSPRSGDLSVYWYQQSLDQGLQFLIQYYNGEERAKGNILERFSAQQFPDLHSELNLSSLELGDSALYFCASSVAGDNEQFFGPGTRLTVL.

The CDR3 region is CASSQELAAYEQYF. CDR3 sequence (DNA): TGCGCCAGCAGCCAAGAACTAGCGGCTTACGAGCAGTACTTC. The J gene is TRBJ2-7, the V gene TRBV4-1, with 8 bases that match TRBD2. Germline V gene lookup returns CDR1 MGHRA and CDR2 YSYEKL. The CDR3 is made up of 14 amino acids. J lost 4 bases, V lost 0 bases, and 2 bases had no gene match.

The chain has TRBV6-4 and TRBJ1-5; D possibly corresponds to TRBD1 (6 bases). The V end was cut by 10 bases, the J end by 5 bases, with 18 bases between. This CDR3 region has 14 residues. Germline V gene data show CDR1 as MRHNA and CDR2 as SNTAGT. CDR3 in DNA: TGTGCCACTCCGGGACCCAGGGGTCATCAGCCCCAGCATTTT. The encoded protein is CATPGPRGHQPQHF.

The chain has TRBV29-1 and TRBJ2-2; no definite D call. Germline CDR1 reads SQVTM; CDR2 reads ANQGSEA. V gave up 7 bases and J gave up 3 bases, with 9 bases separating them. The length of the CDR3 is 12 residues. CDR3: CSATKHTGELFF. The CDR3, as DNA: TGCAGCGCAACAAAGCACACCGGGGAGCTGTTTTTT.

Note on this clonotype: A much bigger clone sits one base away, suggesting this may be a read error. The chain is built from TRBV5-1 and TRBJ1-1; D not certain. Germline V lookup: CDR1 SGHRS, CDR2 YFSETQ. The CDR3 has 13 amino acids. This CDR3 is CAGSLDWDTEAFF. CDR3 sequence (DNA): TGCGCCGGCAGCTTGGATTGGGACACTGAAGCTTTCTTT. The full variable domain, in which reference TRBV5-1 and TRBJ1-1 provide the parts outside the CDR3, is KAGVTQTPRYLIKTRGQQVTLSCSPISGHRSVSWYQQTPGQGLQFLFEYFSETQRNKGNFPGRFSGRQFSNSRSEMNVSTLELGDSALYLCAGSLDWDTEAFFGQGTRLTVV.

The chain employs TRBV9 and TRBJ2-1; D unresolved. CDR3 length: 14 amino acids. The V gene's germline CDR1 is SGDLS and CDR2 YYNGEE. V was shortened by 5 bases and J by 1 base, with 10 bases between the two germline ends. The CDR3 region is CASRDGLSYNEQFF. The CDR3 region has the DNA TGTGCCAGCAGGGACGGGCTATCCTACAATGAGCAGTTCTTC.

As concerns this clonotype: It may be a read error: a sequence one base away is much more abundant. The V and J genes are TRBV24-1 and TRBJ2-5, with D perhaps TRBD1 or TRBD2 (5 bases each). Between the trimmed V and J ends, which lost 2 bases and 11 bases, there was a span of 23 bases. The germline gives CDR1 KGHDR, CDR2 SFDVKD. The length of the CDR3 is 16 residues. Here the CDR3 reads CATSDSSQVGDHEQYF. The DNA of the CDR3 is TGTGCCACCAGTGATTCCTCTCAGGTAGGGGACCATGAGCAGTACTTC.

J is TRBJ2-5 and V is TRBV5-1; 12 nucleotides agree with TRBD1. Unmatched junction bases numbered 9, after V lost 1 base and J lost 11 bases. The CDR3 is 15 amino acids. Germline CDR1 is SGHRS and CDR2 is YFSETQ. CDR3 loop: CASSLFGTGGREQYF. The DNA of the CDR3 is TGCGCCAGCAGCTTGTTCGGGACAGGGGGCCGTGAGCAGTACTTC.

Concerning this clonotype itself: It may be a read error: a sequence one base away is much more abundant. The chain combines TRBV12-3 or TRBV12-4 with TRBJ2-5, with 10 bases matching TRBD2. CDR3 length: 15 residues. With V trimmed by 6 bases and J by 11 bases, 15 bases remained unmatched. In nucleotides, the CDR3 is TGTGCCAGCAGCCCTCACCTGGGACTAGCGTATGAGCAGTACTTC. This translates into CASSPHLGLAYEQYF.

This chain connects TRBV3-1 to TRBJ1-4; D unclear. The CDR3 length is 16 residues. Germline V gene data show CDR1 as LGHDT and CDR2 as YNNKEL (reference sequence). Trimming removed 8 bases from V and 0 bases from J, with 16 bases in between. This chain's CDR3 is CASSFRNLATNEKLFF. CDR3 nucleotide sequence: TGTGCCAGCTCGTTTCGGAATCTTGCAACTAATGAAAAACTGTTTTTT.

V gene TRBV2 combines with J gene TRBJ1-4, with 9 bases identical to TRBD1. The length of the CDR3 is 14 residues. V lost 6 bases to trimming and J lost 11 bases; unmatched junction nucleotides: 10. CDR1 and CDR2 (germline): SNHLY, FYNNEI. The CDR3 region has the DNA TGTGCCAGCAGCGGGACAGGGCATTTTGGGAAACTGTTTTTT. It codes for CASSGTGHFGKLFF.

This clonotype turned up a few times. A read error may account for a junction end that differs from germline. V gene TRBV7-2 combines with J gene TRBJ2-1; possible D gene TRBD1, 6 bases. CDR1 SGHTA and CDR2 FQGNSA come from the germline V gene. This CDR3 has 16 residues. Here the CDR3 reads CANSLNPDSSYNEQFF. In nucleotides, the CDR3 is TGTGCCAACAGCTTAAATCCGGACAGCTCCTACAATGAGCAGTTCTTC.

In its sample, this clonotype was seen once. Since a much larger clone is just one base distant, this may be a read error. The J gene is TRBJ2-4, the V gene TRBV7-2, with 7 bases lining up with TRBD1. CDR3 length: 17 residues. Germline V CDR1 and CDR2: SGHTA, FQGNSA. CDR3 region: CASSLATGVRAKNIQYF. CDR3 nucleotide sequence: TGTGCCAGCAGCCTAGCTACAGGGGTGAGGGCCAAAAACATTCAGTACTTC.

V and J are TRBV7-2 and TRBJ2-5; D unclear. Trimming removed 8 bases from V and 0 bases from J, with 13 bases in between. Germline CDR1 and CDR2: SGHTA and FQGNSA. The CDR3 is 14 amino acids. This CDR3 is CASSPSPYQETQYF. CDR3 sequence (DNA): TGTGCCAGCTCCCCATCTCCGTACCAAGAGACCCAGTACTTC.

Concerning this clonotype: It may be a read error: a sequence one base away is much more abundant. The chain couples TRBV7-8 to TRBJ2-5, with TRBD1 matching 9 bases. The CDR3 consists of 15 residues. Germline values: CDR1 SGHVS, CDR2 FQNEAQ. Trimming at V came to 5 bases and at J to 4 bases, leaving 8 bases not matched to a gene. In nucleotides, the CDR3 is TGTGCCAGCAGCCCTTGGACAGGGGCCGTAGAGACCCAGTACTTC. Translation: CASSPWTGAVETQYF.

A few counts support this clonotype. This chain links TRBV7-2 with TRBJ2-3; 10 positions agree with TRBD1. Trimming cost V 7 bases and J 3 bases; bases outside gene matches: 4. Per the germline V gene, CDR1 is SGHTA and CDR2 is FQGNSA. This CDR3 has 14 residues. The CDR3 region is CASTRTGGTDTQYF. The CDR3 DNA reads as TGTGCCAGCACCCGGACAGGGGGGACAGATACGCAGTATTTT.

This sequence joins TRBV3-1 and TRBJ1-2; 9 nucleotides agree with TRBD1. This CDR3 is 16 amino acids long. V lost 0 bases to trimming and J lost 0 bases; unmatched junction nucleotides: 2. Germline loops: CDR1 LGHDT, CDR2 YNNKEL (reference sequence). CDR3: CASSQEQGAANYGYTF. CDR3 in DNA: TGTGCCAGCAGCCAAGAACAGGGGGCGGCTAACTATGGCTACACCTTC.

The V gene is TRBV5-1, the J gene TRBJ2-5; D is tentatively TRBD1 or TRBD2 (7 bases each). Trimming removed 3 bases at V and 0 bases at J, with 15 bases between. The CDR3 runs 16 residues. The germline V gene has CDR1 SGHRS and CDR2 YFSETQ. The CDR3 coding sequence is TGCGCCAGCAGCTCCCGACAGGGAGGGGACCAAGAGACCCAGTACTTC. Residues: CASSSRQGGDQETQYF.

The chain joins TRBV5-1 to TRBJ2-7, with 7 nucleotides matching TRBD1. This CDR3 is 16 amino acids long. V lost 5 bases, J lost 10 bases, and 21 bases stayed unmatched. Germline V gene data show CDR1 as SGHRS and CDR2 as YFSETQ. The CDR3 DNA follows: TGCGCCAGCAGTTTCCAGCCGCTCGGGGACAGCACTATTCAGTACTTC. The encoded protein is CASSFQPLGDSTIQYF.

Concerning this clonotype itself: A much bigger clone sits one base away, suggesting this may be a read error. The rearrangement joins TRBV29-1 to TRBJ2-7; TRBD1 matches 9 bases. This CDR3 has 16 residues. Germline V gene sequence: CDR1 SQVTM, CDR2 ANQGSEA. V was clipped by 6 bases and J by 7 bases; unmatched bases: 19. CDR3 nucleotide sequence: TGCAGCGTGTCGGTTCTGCCGGGACAGGGAGGCGATGAGCAGTACTTC. Its translation: CSVSVLPGQGGDEQYF.

In this sample, this clonotype turned up many times. The genes are TRBV4-2 and TRBJ2-1; D is undetermined. CDR1 is LGHNA, CDR2 YNFKEQ, per germline. With 0 bases removed from V and 6 bases from J, the gap between germline ends came to 15 bases. CDR3 length equals 16 residues. The CDR3 sequence is CASSQDGVGNRNEQFF. The CDR3 DNA sequence: TGTGCCAGCAGCCAAGATGGCGTGGGGAATCGCAATGAGCAGTTCTTC.

Of note for this clonotype: Just one base apart from a much larger clone, this may be a read error. The chain has TRBV7-9 and TRBJ2-1; tentatively, D is TRBD2 (6 bases). Germline loops: CDR1 SEHNR, CDR2 FQNEAQ (reference sequence). This CDR3 spans 15 amino acids. The DNA for the CDR3 is TGTGCCAGCAGCCCGAGTATAGCGGTCTACAGTGAGCAGTTCTTC. It specifies CASSPSIAVYSEQFF.